A selection of T cell receptor beta chains follows, all from one sample in a study of cytotoxic CD8 clonotypes in ibrutinib-treated CLL. Profiled with immunoSEQ multiplex PCR; TCRdb holds only in-frame clones, not every one. Here the sample spans over 130,000 clones, around 82% being singletons. This material consisted of PBMCs, taken after 36 months of ibrutinib treatment. All receptors derive from a human donor with chronic lymphocytic leukemia. Both conserved end residues are part of each CDR3. Each record gives: J gene, D gene, clone size, V gene, CDR3 DNA, CDR3 protein. D genes are given only for firm matches. Size values are once, few and many counts, or a class for expanded clones, and some rows have none.

>TRBJ2-1|NA|NA|TRBV5-4
TGTGCCAGCAGCTTGGGGGGGCCCCTCGACAATGAGCAGTTCTTC
CASSLGGPLDNEQFF
>TRBJ2-7|TRBD2|NA|TRBV7-2
TGTGCCAGCAGCTTTGGACTAGCGGACTCCTACGAGCAGTACTTC
CASSFGLADSYEQYF
>TRBJ1-4|TRBD1|NA|TRBV6-6
TGTGCCAGCAGTTACTCAGGGGGCAAAGATGAAAAACTGTTTTTT
CASSYSGGKDEKLFF
>TRBJ2-7|NA|NA|TRBV18
TGTGCCAGCTCACCACCGAACGCTTCGCCCGCCGGTTACGAGCAGTACTTC
CASSPPNASPAGYEQYF
>TRBJ2-5|TRBD1|NA|TRBV9
TGTGCCAGCAGCGCCACAGGGGGCCGGGAGACCCAGTACTTC
CASSATGGRETQYF
>TRBJ1-4|NA|few|TRBV9
TGTGCCAGCAGCGTAGGGGGAAGGAATGAAAAACTGTTTTTT
CASSVGGRNEKLFF
>TRBJ2-1|NA|NA|TRBV19
TGTGCCAGTAGTCCCTGGGACGTCAATGAGCAGTTCTTC
CASSPWDVNEQFF
>TRBJ1-2|TRBD1|NA|TRBV29-1
TGCAGCGTGGATGACAGGGCTTCATACTATGGCTACACCTTC
CSVDDRASYYGYTF
>TRBJ2-7|NA|NA|TRBV6-1
TGTGCCAGCAGTGTAGGGCTGGCCCCCTACGAGCAGTACTTC
CASSVGLAPYEQYF
>TRBJ1-5|NA|NA|TRBV28
TGTGCCAGCCGGGACGGCGAGTATAGCAATCAGCCCCAGCATTTT
CASRDGEYSNQPQHF
>TRBJ1-2|TRBD1|few|TRBV11-2
TGTGCCAGCAGGGGACAGGTTGGCTATGGCTACACCTTC
CASRGQVGYGYTF
>TRBJ2-3|NA|few|TRBV11-2
TGTGCCAGCAGCTTGGGGGGCTACACAGATACGCAGTATTTT
CASSLGGYTDTQYF
>TRBJ2-2|TRBD2|NA|TRBV5-8
TGTGCCAGCAGCCACGGGACTACCTACACCGGGGAGCTGTTTTTT
CASSHGTTYTGELFF
>TRBJ1-2|NA|NA|TRBV5-1
TGCGCCAGCAGCTTGCGGCCTTGGGGGACCTATGGCTACACCTTC
CASSLRPWGTYGYTF
>TRBJ2-7|TRBD2|NA|TRBV4-1
TGCGCCAGCACCACGCTCCCGGGGAGGGGTCACGAGCAGTACTTC
CASTTLPGRGHEQYF
>TRBJ2-3|NA|NA|TRBV21-1
TGTGCCAGCAGCAAATGGGACTCCACAGATACGCAGTATTTT
CASSKWDSTDTQYF
>TRBJ1-2|NA|few|TRBV19
TGTGCCAGTAGTAATTTAGGGATCTATGGCTACACCTTC
CASSNLGIYGYTF
>TRBJ1-1|TRBD1|NA|TRBV7-6
TGTGCCAGCAGCCCGGGACAGGGGGCTAGGACTGAAGCTTTCTTT
CASSPGQGARTEAFF
>TRBJ1-2|TRBD1|NA|TRBV2
TGTGCCACGAACCTCCGGGACAGCGGCTATGGCTACACCTTC
CATNLRDSGYGYTF
>TRBJ2-1|TRBD2|NA|TRBV4-2
TGTGCCAGCAGCCACCAATTCCCGAGCGGGAGCTCCTACAATGAGCAGTTCTTC
CASSHQFPSGSSYNEQFF
>TRBJ2-2|TRBD1|NA|TRBV18
TGTGCCAGCTCACCCCGGACAGGGGGCGGCACCGGGGAGCTGTTTTTT
CASSPRTGGGTGELFF
>TRBJ1-2|NA|NA|TRBV28
TGTGCCAGCAGTTTGAGTCATGGCTACACCTTC
CASSLSHGYTF
>TRBJ2-2|TRBD2|NA|TRBV19
TGTGCCAGTAAACAAACTAGCGGGAACACCGGGGAGCTGTTTTTT
CASKQTSGNTGELFF
>TRBJ1-1|NA|once|TRBV7-9
TGTGCCAGCAGTGTTTCAGGTGGCACTGAAGCTTTCTTT
CASSVSGGTEAFF
>TRBJ2-2|NA|NA|TRBV19
TGTGCCAGTAGTATAGAGTGGGGGGCCGTTACCGGGGAGCTGTTTTTT
CASSIEWGAVTGELFF
>TRBJ2-7|NA|NA|TRBV9
TGTGCCAGCAGCGCGGGACACTTGATCTCCTACGAGCAGTACTTC
CASSAGHLISYEQYF
>TRBJ1-2|TRBD1|once|TRBV29-1
TGCAGCGCGGACAGGGAGAACTATGGCTACACCTTC
CSADRENYGYTF
>TRBJ1-1|TRBD1|NA|TRBV6-5
TGTGCCAGCAGTTACTCTTTTCAGGGGGGAGGTGAAGCTTTCTTT
CASSYSFQGGGEAFF
>TRBJ2-5|NA|once|TRBV7-9
TGTGCCAGCAGCCCTGACTTAGTCCAAGAGACCCAGTACTTC
CASSPDLVQETQYF
>TRBJ2-7|NA|NA|TRBV13
TGTGCCAGCAGTGGGCCACGGGACTCCTACGAGCAGTACTTC
CASSGPRDSYEQYF
>TRBJ1-1|NA|NA|TRBV10-3
TGTGCCATCACTGGTAGCAATGAAGCTTTCTTT
CAITGSNEAFF
>TRBJ2-7|NA|NA|TRBV5-1
TGCGCCAGCACCCTAGACTACGAGCAGTACTTC
CASTLDYEQYF
>TRBJ2-5|NA|NA|TRBV27
TGTGCCAGCAGCCACGGACCACTACGCTTGGAGACCCAGTACTTC
CASSHGPLRLETQYF
>TRBJ2-1|NA|NA|TRBV30
TGTGCCTGGGGAAGGGGGTTTGAGCAGTTCTTC
CAWGRGFEQFF
>TRBJ2-2|NA|few|TRBV18
TGTGCCAGCTCACCACCCCAGAACACCGGGGAGCTGTTTTTT
CASSPPQNTGELFF
>TRBJ2-7|NA|NA|TRBV27
TGTGCCAGCAGTTTCCGGTCCGGCAGGTACGAGCAGTACTTC
CASSFRSGRYEQYF
>TRBJ1-3|TRBD1|NA|TRBV9
TGTGCCAGCAGCACGGGACAGGGAAACACCATATATTTT
CASSTGQGNTIYF
>TRBJ2-6|NA|few|TRBV28
TGTGCCAGCAGTTTTTGGAGGGACTCTGGGGCCAACGTCCTGACTTTC
CASSFWRDSGANVLTF
>TRBJ2-7|NA|NA|TRBV5-6
TGTGCCAGCAGCAAAGTGCTGATGGGGCAACTACTCTACGAGCAGTACTTC
CASSKVLMGQLLYEQYF
>TRBJ1-1|NA|NA|TRBV18
TGTGCCAGCTCACTTCTTATCGAGCCCCAACAGGGAAGCGCTTTCTTT
CASSLLIEPQQGSAFF
>TRBJ1-4|TRBD1|once|TRBV4-2
TGTGCCAGCAGCCAAGATCCCGGGACAGCCTCTGAAAAACTGTTTTTT
CASSQDPGTASEKLFF
>TRBJ2-7|TRBD1|NA|TRBV18
TGTGCCAGCTCACCACCCCTGCTGGGACAGGGGGCCTGGCAGTACTTC
CASSPPLLGQGAWQYF
>TRBJ2-3|NA|NA|TRBV25-1
TGTGCCAGCAGTGCCAACCATCGGACATACACAGATACGCAGTATTTT
CASSANHRTYTDTQYF
>TRBJ2-2|NA|NA|TRBV5-1
TGCGCCAGCCACAGGGACATAGTGGCCGGGGAGCTGTTTTTT
CASHRDIVAGELFF
>TRBJ1-4|NA|NA|TRBV10-3
TGTGCCACCTCCCGGGTTCCTAATGAAAAACTGTTTTTT
CATSRVPNEKLFF
>TRBJ2-7|NA|NA|TRBV20-1
TGCAGTGCAGAGGCATACGAGCAGTACTTC
CSAEAYEQYF
>TRBJ2-7|NA|once|TRBV6-1
TGTGCCAGCAGTGGGACGGGGTCTAGGGAGCAGTACTTC
CASSGTGSREQYF
>TRBJ2-7|NA|NA|TRBV4-1
TGCGCCAGCAGCCAAGAGGGACTTTCCTACGAGCAGTACTTC
CASSQEGLSYEQYF
>TRBJ1-1|TRBD1|NA|TRBV27
TGTGCCAGCAGTACGGGACAGGCGAACACTGAAGCTTTCTTT
CASSTGQANTEAFF
>TRBJ2-7|NA|many|TRBV6-1
TGTGCCAGCAGTGAGTATGGGGCCCCCTACGAGCAGTACTTC
CASSEYGAPYEQYF